The rows below give T cell receptor beta chains drawn from one sample of a study of blood T cell repertoires in COVID-19. The method was immunoSEQ multiplex PCR; TCRdb's version includes in-frame clones alone and lacks a portion of them. The table has 100,000 to 150,000 clones, about 88% seen once. Input material: peripheral blood. Receptors originate from a woman aged 80 or over with acute or convalescent COVID-19. CDR3s leave out the opening cysteine and the closing phenylalanine or tryptophan. Each record gives: V gene, D gene, CDR3 protein. D genes are given only for firm matches.

TRBV5-1 - ASSLEGVTNYGYT
TRBV21-1 - ASPRGGPGKLF
TRBV19 TRBD1 ASSIVPGQKNIQY
TRBV5-4 - ASRSPGNTEAF
TRBV20-1 - SARLNYGYT
TRBV19 - ASSITGTDNEKLF
TRBV7-2 TRBD2 ASSPGLAGVEQY
TRBV28 - ASSPTDSYQETQY
TRBV19 - ASSISGGMNTEAF
TRBV2 - ASRFFGQGEDTQY
TRBV3-1/TRBV3-2 - ASSQAPTYRAGNTIY
TRBV6-2/TRBV6-3 - ASSYSSLGPSVLTDTQY
TRBV5-6 - ASSLVGDYGYT
TRBV19 - ASSIAADSYNEQF
TRBV19 - ASSPGTRGYT
TRBV3-1/TRBV3-2 TRBD1 ASSPGQGRVKFDYGYT
TRBV9 - ASSVVEGTQAF
TRBV5-1 TRBD2 ASSFRTSDPYEQY
TRBV19 TRBD2 ASSPGLGADTQY
TRBV9 TRBD2 ASSAQLGAGGYNEQF
TRBV7-2 TRBD2 ASSPATSGVWETQY
TRBV2 TRBD2 ASSERWPIAGGGNEQY
TRBV12-5 - ASGLGSTIY
TRBV9 TRBD1 ASSVGDRFYEQY
TRBV5-5 TRBD1 ASTQGAENTIY
TRBV5-4 TRBD2 ASSFNSGGGSTDTQY
TRBV5-4 - ASSWRDNEQF
TRBV19 - ASRISSGYNEQF
TRBV6-5 - ASPAARGFSYEQY